The T cell receptor (beta chain) under discussion was sequenced for a study of early T cells in non-severe SARS-CoV-2 infection. The wider study: It was bulk RNA from unsorted whole blood that was sequenced, and the chains were unpaired.

This CDR3 comprises 17 residues. The germline V gene encodes CDR1 SGHRS and CDR2 YFSETQ. In regard to this clonotype: Its antigen is unidentified. Sequence at one end of the junction differs from germline and may be a read error.

The library protocol tagged individual cDNA molecules with unique molecular identifiers. In TCRdb, the 5' RACE reads were re-called with MiXCR into one record per CDR3 protein. The data hold tens of thousands of distinct CDR3 sequences, with about 9.4% observed a single time. General study points: Matching results from VDJdb favored anti-spike CD8 responses, leaving private and CD4 specificities undetected.

The receptor was isolated from an adult who was a healthcare worker with PCR-confirmed SARS-CoV-2 infection or an uninfected control (not recorded which). The material sequenced was whole blood, taken at baseline. The rearrangement joins TRBV5-1 to TRBJ2-7; no reliable D call. CDR3 sequence: CASKDGISAPQAREQYF. As DNA, the CDR3 is TGTGCCAGCAAAGACGGCATAAGCGCGCCCCAAGCGCGGGAGCAGTACTTC. Full variable domain (missing parts from reference TRBV5-1 and TRBJ2-7): KAGVTQTPRYLIKTRGQQVTLSCSPISGHRSVSWYQQTPGQGLQFLFEYFSETQRNKGNFPGRFSGRQFSNSRSEMNVSTLELGDSALYLCASKDGISAPQAREQYFGPGTRLTVT.